This TCR beta chain originates from a study of T cell responses to AZD1222 COVID-19 vaccine. This clone was counted only a few times. Its specificity is unknown. The V and J ends lost 8 bases and 0 bases respectively, with 16 bases between them. CDR1 is MDHEN and CDR2 is SYDVKM in the germline V gene. The CDR3 spans 15 residues. General study findings and limits: The span of vaccine-associated CD4 TCRs extended across spike, with dominance at 160-218 and 743-854.

Measured with immunoSEQ multiplex PCR; TCRdb has only the in-frame clones, and not every one. The sample includes 150,000 to 200,000 clones, about 92% of them seen just once. The material was peripheral blood, obtained on day 0 of AZD1222 vaccination. The chain has TRBV28 and TRBJ1-2, with D possibly TRBD1 on 5 matching bases. The TCR was taken from an adult in good health. CDR3 protein: CASGTGGGTNYGYTF. The CDR3 bases are TGTGCCAGCGGAACTGGGGGGGGAACTAACTATGGCTACACCTTC.